The present entry profiles one TCR beta chain with its context. What it recognizes is unknown. These data belong to a study of graft-versus-host responses after intestinal transplantation. Looking at the study overall: Recipients uniformly received anti-thymocyte globulin induction, followed by tacrolimus and steroids for 2 to 4 years.

Libraries were prepared by immunoSEQ multiplex PCR; TCRdb keeps only in-frame clonotypes and omits some of them. This table has about 89,000 clones, 90% to 95% appearing once. Germline trimming cut 7 bases from V and 6 bases from J; bases unmatched to any gene: 14. The CDR3 extends over 15 amino acids. Germline V CDR1 and CDR2: SGHTS, YDEGEE. The receptor was derived from a human donor who received an intestinal transplant. Sequenced material: unstimulated CD8+ T cells sorted from spleen or lymph node cells, taken before intestinal transplant. This rearrangement joins TRBV5-8 to TRBJ2-3; 7 bases match TRBD2. CDR3 sequence: CASDREDRVWDTQYF. The CDR3 region has the DNA TGTGCCAGCGACCGGGAGGACCGGGTTTGGGATACGCAGTATTTT.